The text below deals with one T cell receptor (beta chain). The length of the CDR3 is 14 residues. Germline V gives CDR1 SGHRS, CDR2 YFSETQ. V was clipped by 6 bases and J by 4 bases, with 15 bases between them. The data were produced by immunoSEQ multiplex PCR, yet TCRdb's version contains in-frame clones alone and is incomplete. This repertoire shows about 700,000 clones, roughly 70% found once; its top ten account for 1.5% to 2%. This sample stems from a study of shared clonotypes between healthy human individuals. This sequence originates from a woman in her thirties in good health. The chain links TRBV5-1 to TRBJ2-3; D remains ambiguous. Sequenced: memory CD4+ T cells sorted from blood. Documented subset: CD45RA-negative fraction. CDR3 loop: CASNHGPSADTQYF. CDR3 in DNA: TGCGCCAGCAATCACGGGCCCTCGGCAGATACGCAGTATTTT.